This TCR beta chain was profiled in a study of T cell responses to AZD1222 COVID-19 vaccine. Method: immunoSEQ multiplex PCR; TCRdb's copy keeps in-frame clones and lacks some. The sample lists 120,000 to 150,000 clones, around 83% occurring once. Study-wide points: Baseline serostatus was positive in only a handful of AZD1222 recipients. It should be noted that donors were predominantly white British and more often female, and clonal diversity was possibly underestimated. Sampling that yielded the repertoires occurred only after the peak T cell response.

Of note for this clone: The antigen is unknown.

The CDR3 consists of 14 residues. Trimming removed 1 base from V and 4 bases from J, with 7 bases in between. Germline values: CDR1 SEHNR, CDR2 FQNEAQ (reference sequence). This TCR derives from an adult who received the AZD1222 COVID-19 vaccine. The material sequenced was peripheral blood, taken 28 days after the second AZD1222 dose. V is TRBV7-9 and J is TRBJ2-2; D gene unclear. CDR3 nucleotides: TGTGCCAGCAGCTTAGGCCGGAGCACCGGGGAGCTGTTTTTT. Its translation: CASSLGRSTGELFF.